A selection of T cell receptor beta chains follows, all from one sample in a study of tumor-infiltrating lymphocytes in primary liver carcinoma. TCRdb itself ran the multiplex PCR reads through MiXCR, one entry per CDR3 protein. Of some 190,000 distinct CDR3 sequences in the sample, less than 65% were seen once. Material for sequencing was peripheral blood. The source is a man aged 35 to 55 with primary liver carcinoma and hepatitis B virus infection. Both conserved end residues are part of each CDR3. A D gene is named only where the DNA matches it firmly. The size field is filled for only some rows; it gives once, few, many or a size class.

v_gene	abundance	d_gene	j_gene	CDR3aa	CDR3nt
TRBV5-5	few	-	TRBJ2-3	CASSPSRLSDTQYF	TGTGCCAGCAGCCCCTCTCGGCTCTCCGATACGCAGTATTTT
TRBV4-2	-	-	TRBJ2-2	CASSQDPSVNTGELSF	TGTGCCAGCAGCCAAGACCCTAGCGTCAACACCGGGGAGCTGTCTTTT
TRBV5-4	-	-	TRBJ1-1	CASSLGVGRTLEAFF	TGTGCCAGCAGCCTGGGCGTGGGGAGGACCCTTGAAGCTTTCTTT
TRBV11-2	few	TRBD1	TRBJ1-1	CASKTDRSNTEAFF	TGTGCCAGCAAAACGGACAGGTCGAACACTGAAGCTTTCTTT
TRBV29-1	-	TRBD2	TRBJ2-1	CSVEGRSGDEQFF	TGCAGCGTTGAAGGGAGGAGCGGGGATGAGCAGTTCTTC
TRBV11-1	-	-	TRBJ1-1	CASSSRGNTEAFF	TGTGCCAGCAGCTCTAGGGGGAACACTGAGGCTTTCTTT
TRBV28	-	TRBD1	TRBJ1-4	CAGRRDSRNEKLFF	TGTGCCGGCAGACGGGACAGTCGAAATGAAAAACTGTTTTTT
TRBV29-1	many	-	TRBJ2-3	CSTHAPTDTQYF	TGCAGCACCCACGCGCCCACAGATACGCAGTATTTT
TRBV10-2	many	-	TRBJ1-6	CASSERGSNSPLHF	TGCGCCAGCAGTGAAAGAGGTTCGAATTCACCCCTCCACTTT
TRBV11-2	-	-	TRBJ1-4	CASSLRPGDNEKLFF	TGTGCCAGCAGCTTAAGGCCGGGGGATAATGAAAAACTGTTTTTT